Listed below are T cell receptor beta chains from one sample, sequenced in a study of T cell repertoires in cytomegalovirus infection. TCRdb re-derived calls from the reads in MiXCR, one entry per CDR3 protein. This sample has fewer than 850,000 distinct CDR3 sequences; 29% occur once, and the top ten carry under 15%. Antigens of these TCRs are unknown. The sequences come from cultured CD8+ T cells from PBMCs, collected from culture after CMV antigen stimulation. The receptors stem from a human donor in good health (CMV status not recorded). Some clones in this sample may be carry-over from other donors' samples. Each CDR3 is given with its conserved first and last residue. A D gene is named only where the DNA matches it firmly.

v_gene: TRBV27
d_gene: NA
j_gene: TRBJ1-6
CDR3aa: CASTGVQLSAPLHF

v_gene: TRBV12-3/TRBV12-4
d_gene: TRBD2
j_gene: TRBJ2-3
CDR3aa: CASIRAGVAGEDTQYF

v_gene: TRBV27
d_gene: TRBD1
j_gene: TRBJ2-5
CDR3aa: CASSSWTGSGATQYF

v_gene: TRBV6-1
d_gene: NA
j_gene: TRBJ1-1
CDR3aa: CASSSGMRSNTEAFF

v_gene: TRBV18
d_gene: NA
j_gene: TRBJ1-4
CDR3aa: CASSPSGGYEKLFF

v_gene: TRBV10-3
d_gene: NA
j_gene: TRBJ2-1
CDR3aa: CAISDGGDEQFF

v_gene: TRBV4-3
d_gene: NA
j_gene: TRBJ1-4
CDR3aa: CASSQVGGVNEKLFF

v_gene: TRBV20-1
d_gene: NA
j_gene: TRBJ2-3
CDR3aa: CSASTDTQYF

v_gene: TRBV7-9
d_gene: TRBD1
j_gene: TRBJ1-4
CDR3aa: CASSLAGTGEEKLFF

v_gene: TRBV10-3
d_gene: NA
j_gene: TRBJ1-1
CDR3aa: CAISELRAEAFF

v_gene: TRBV7-2
d_gene: NA
j_gene: TRBJ1-5
CDR3aa: CASSARQDGGIQPQHF

v_gene: TRBV6-1
d_gene: TRBD2
j_gene: TRBJ2-1
CDR3aa: CASKSASGGNEQFF

v_gene: TRBV20-1
d_gene: NA
j_gene: TRBJ1-2
CDR3aa: CSARVRAPNYGYTF

v_gene: TRBV7-9
d_gene: TRBD1
j_gene: TRBJ1-1
CDR3aa: CASSSIPTGTNSEAFF

v_gene: TRBV4-1
d_gene: TRBD1
j_gene: TRBJ2-3
CDR3aa: CASSPGTGRTSTDTQYF

v_gene: TRBV6-2/TRBV6-3
d_gene: NA
j_gene: TRBJ1-4
CDR3aa: CASSWFVGETNEKLFF

v_gene: TRBV12-3/TRBV12-4
d_gene: TRBD1
j_gene: TRBJ1-6
CDR3aa: CASALSGTGGSPLHF

v_gene: TRBV6-1
d_gene: TRBD1
j_gene: TRBJ1-2
CDR3aa: CASSEGAPGYTF

v_gene: TRBV15
d_gene: TRBD1
j_gene: TRBJ1-2
CDR3aa: CATSRGRDSYGYTF

v_gene: TRBV6-2/TRBV6-3
d_gene: TRBD2
j_gene: TRBJ2-2
CDR3aa: CASSLAGARTGELFF

v_gene: TRBV27
d_gene: NA
j_gene: TRBJ1-5
CDR3aa: CASVFDQPQHF

v_gene: TRBV7-2
d_gene: NA
j_gene: TRBJ1-1
CDR3aa: CASSPLDGLNTEAFF